The clone carrying this T cell receptor beta chain came up a few times. Its antigen remains unknown. TCRdb's copy holds only in-frame clones and misses some; the assay was immunoSEQ multiplex PCR. The sample lists 60,000 to 65,000 clones; more than 80% were seen once. Autoimmune disease history or systemic immunosuppression barred patients. These data originate in a study of OX40 agonist ivuxolimab in advanced cancers. Across the study: Ivuxolimab, an agonistic anti-OX40 (CD134) antibody, was given to patients. Study results and caveats: The CD4+ and CD8+ T cells in the blood had expanded clonally by week 6 at 0.1 to 3.0 mg/kg.

Trimming pared 3 bases from V and 6 bases from J, leaving 15 bases between. The CDR3 has 15 amino acids. Germline V gives CDR1 MNHEY, CDR2 SVGAGI. The chain uses TRBV6-5 and TRBJ2-1; unclear D gene. This receptor was taken from an adult with an advanced solid tumor such as melanoma, head and neck, liver or kidney cancer. Sequenced material: CD4+ or CD8+ T cells sorted from blood, taken in a trial of the OX40 agonist ivuxolimab. The chain's CDR3 is CASSYSPTPVNEQFF. In DNA, the CDR3 is TGTGCCAGCAGTTATTCTCCTACCCCGGTCAATGAGCAGTTCTTC.